This entry lists 30 T cell receptor beta chains sequenced from one sample in a study of control samples from healthy donors and cancer patients. Clones were sequenced by immunoSEQ multiplex PCR, and TCRdb holds only the in-frame ones, with some missing. The repertoire includes about 160,000 clones, 92% of them detected once, and 0.65% to 0.85% sits in the top ten. Input material: blood. The source is a woman in her twenties or thirties in good health.

V usage is TRBV11-2 and J usage is TRBJ1-1; no firm D call. Trimming pared 0 bases from V and 7 bases from J, leaving 9 bases between. Germline loops: CDR1 SGHAT, CDR2 FQNNGV. The CDR3 is made up of 13 amino acids. CDR3 sequence (DNA): TGTGCCAGCAGCTTAGATCTCAGAGTTGAAGCTTTCTTT. This gives the protein CASSLDLRVEAFF.

J is TRBJ1-5 and V is TRBV12-5; maybe TRBD1 (6 bases). This CDR3 region has 15 residues. Germline CDR1 LGHNT, CDR2 FRNRAP. V was cut by 6 bases and J by 2 bases, with 14 bases left in between. CDR3 coding DNA: TGTGCTAGTGGGGGGGCGGGAAGCGGCAATCAGCCCCAGCATTTT. Its protein product is CASGGAGSGNQPQHF. The whole variable domain, remainder taken from reference TRBV12-5 and TRBJ1-5, is DARVTQTPRHKVTEMGQEVTMRCQPILGHNTVFWYRQTMMQGLELLAYFRNRAPLDDSGMPKDRFSAEMPDATLATLKIQPSEPRDSAVYFCASGGAGSGNQPQHFGDGTRLSIL.

The V gene is TRBV21-1, the J gene TRBJ1-4. TRBV21-1 is a recognized pseudogene. CDR3 size: 18 residues. The chain's CDR3 is CASSVRIRVRSFNEKLFF. The DNA for the CDR3 is TGTGCCAGCAGCGTACGAATAAGAGTTCGCTCCTTTAATGAAAAACTGTTTTTT.

This sequence joins TRBV4-1 and TRBJ2-7, with 8 nucleotides matching TRBD1. This CDR3 is built from 15 residues. The V gene end was trimmed by 1 base and the J gene end by 2 bases; junction bases not matched to a gene: 4. The germline gives CDR1 MGHRA, CDR2 YSYEKL. The CDR3 nucleotides are TGCGCCAGCAGCCAAGGACAGGGGCCGGCCTACGAGCAGTACTTC. Protein: CASSQGQGPAYEQYF.

This chain joins TRBV13 and TRBJ2-2; unclear D gene. Germline V gene lookup returns CDR1 PRHDT and CDR2 FYEKMQ (reference sequence). The CDR3 has 11 residues. V lost 5 bases, J lost 4 bases, and 2 bases lay in between. The CDR3 DNA reads TGTGCCAGCAGCCTCACCGGGGAGCTGTTTTTT. It codes for CASSLTGELFF.

This sequence joins TRBV4-2 and TRBJ2-3, with 8 bases that match TRBD1. Germline trimming cut 3 bases from V and 2 bases from J; bases unmatched to any gene: 7. The CDR3 has 16 amino acids. Germline CDR1 is LGHNA and CDR2 is YNFKEQ. DNA of the CDR3: TGTGCCAGCAGCCAGAGACCGGGACAGGTCACAGATACGCAGTATTTT. It translates to CASSQRPGQVTDTQYF.

In regard to this clone: Distinct nucleotide sequences in the sample also encode this CDR3. The chain joins TRBV19 to TRBJ1-5; the match to TRBD1 covers 9 bases. The germline V gene encodes CDR1 LNHDA and CDR2 SQIVND (reference sequence). V lost 4 bases and J lost 9; bases outside the gene matches: 4. CDR3 length: 13 amino acids. CDR3 protein: CASSTGQGRPQHF. The CDR3 coding sequence is TGTGCCAGTAGTACAGGACAGGGGAGGCCCCAGCATTTT. Full variable domain (missing parts from reference TRBV19 and TRBJ1-5): DGGITQSPKYLFRKEGQNVTLSCEQNLNHDAMYWYRQDPGQGLRLIYYSQIVNDFQKGDIAEGYSVSREKKESFPLTVTSAQKNPTAFYLCASSTGQGRPQHFGDGTRLSIL.

This clone was seen more than once but under ten times. This chain joins TRBV11-2 and TRBJ1-5; 7 nucleotides match TRBD1. With 2 bases clipped from V and 1 base from J, the junction kept 5 bases outside the gene matches. CDR1 is SGHAT, CDR2 FQNNGV, per germline. The CDR3 consists of 16 residues. The CDR3 spells CASSLTGAHSNQPQHF. The CDR3 bases are TGTGCCAGCAGCTTAACAGGGGCACACAGCAATCAGCCCCAGCATTTT.

This rearrangement joins TRBV4-2 to TRBJ2-2; D not resolved. CDR1 and CDR2 from the germline V gene are LGHNA and YNFKEQ. V dropped 8 bases and J dropped 3 bases, with 13 bases sitting between them. The CDR3 is made up of 14 amino acids. The CDR3 coding sequence is TGTGCCAGCGTGCCCAACACCGACACCGGGGAGCTGTTTTTT. It translates to CASVPNTDTGELFF.

This chain uses TRBV28 with TRBJ1-5; no firm D call. Germline CDR1 MDHEN, CDR2 SYDVKM. The CDR3 is 17 amino acids. V was shortened by 1 base and J by 3 bases, with 16 bases between the two germline ends. CDR3: CASSLFPRVSNNQPQHF. The CDR3 nucleotides read TGTGCCAGCAGTTTATTCCCCCGCGTGTCTAACAATCAGCCCCAGCATTTT.

The chain uses TRBV7-3 and TRBJ2-1; 8 nucleotides line up with TRBD2. CDR3 length: 14 residues. CDR1 and CDR2 from the germline V gene are SGHTA and FQGTGA. The J segment lost 10 bases and the V segment lost 5 bases, leaving 10 bases of the junction unmatched. DNA for the CDR3: TGTGCCAGCAGCCAGTCCAGCGGGAGTAACGAGCAGTTCTTC. This translates into CASSQSSGSNEQFF.

V usage is TRBV7-2 and J usage is TRBJ2-1, with TRBD2 matching over 11 bases. CDR1 and CDR2 from the germline V gene are SGHTA and FQGNSA. V was clipped by 5 bases and J by 5 bases; unmatched bases: 5. The CDR3 has 15 amino acids. CDR3 coding DNA: TGTGCCAGCAGCCCCACTAGCGGGAGACACAATGAGCAGTTCTTC. As protein: CASSPTSGRHNEQFF.

V gene TRBV2 combines with J gene TRBJ1-5, with D perhaps matching TRBD1 (6 bases). Deletions cut 6 bases from V and 3 bases from J, with 12 bases between. Germline values: CDR1 SNHLY, CDR2 FYNNEI. CDR3 size: 14 residues. DNA of the CDR3: TGTGCCAGCAGCCTCGGACAGCCCAATCAGCCCCAGCATTTT. This sequence encodes CASSLGQPNQPQHF.

This clone was recorded only once. The chain joins TRBV6-4 to TRBJ2-1; 8 bases are a match to TRBD2. The V gene end was trimmed by 0 bases and the J gene end by 2 bases; junction bases not matched to a gene: 0. The germline V gene has CDR1 MRHNA and CDR2 SNTAGT. This CDR3 has 15 residues. The CDR3 region has the DNA TGTGCCAGCAGTGACTCTAGCGGGACCTACAATGAGCAGTTCTTC. This translates into CASSDSSGTYNEQFF.

The chain combines TRBV5-1 with TRBJ2-3; D not resolved. Germline assignment: CDR1 SGHRS and CDR2 YFSETQ. There are 15 residues in the CDR3. V shed 7 bases and J shed 2 bases, with 17 bases lying between them. The CDR3 DNA sequence: TGCGCCAGCTGCCCGGTTGGCACTACCACAGATACGCAGTATTTT. Translating it yields CASCPVGTTTDTQYF.

This clone was counted once. The chain combines TRBV27 with TRBJ1-5; D is unclear. Looked up from germline, CDR1 is MNHEY and CDR2 is SMNVEV (reference sequence). The CDR3 sequence is 15 residues long. Trimming left V 3 bases short and J 4 bases short, with 13 bases between. Written as DNA, the CDR3 is TGTGCCAGCAGTTTGGTTCCCCTGGCAAATCAGCCCCAGCATTTT. Protein product: CASSLVPLANQPQHF.

The chain couples TRBV6-2 or TRBV6-3 to TRBJ2-1; D remains ambiguous. There are 13 residues in the CDR3. V was trimmed by 2 bases and J by 8 bases, leaving 10 bases between them. Per germline, CDR1 MNHEY and CDR2 SVGEGT. CDR3 nucleotides: TGTGCCAGCAGTTACCAGGCCCGGGATGAGCAGTTCTTC. Encoded protein: CASSYQARDEQFF.

This clone was found a few times. The chain carries TRBV6-5 and TRBJ2-5; a weak D match, TRBD2 (5 bases). Deletions cut 5 bases from V and 7 bases from J, with 14 bases between. Germline V gives CDR1 MNHEY, CDR2 SVGAGI. There are 13 residues in the CDR3. CDR3 protein: CASSQTGFLTQYF. In nucleotides, the CDR3 is TGTGCCAGCAGTCAAACGGGGTTCTTGACCCAGTACTTC.

V usage is TRBV13 and J usage is TRBJ2-1; 7 bases map to TRBD1. The CDR3 loop spans 14 amino acids. After removal of 3 bases from V and 5 bases from J, the junction contained 4 bases not matched to a gene. Germline CDR1 and CDR2: PRHDT and FYEKMQ (reference sequence). CDR3 coding DNA: TGTGCCAGCAGCTTTTCAGGGGGTAACAATGAGCAGTTCTTC. It is translated as CASSFSGGNNEQFF.

The chain couples TRBV28 to TRBJ1-5, with no clear D. This CDR3 region has 13 residues. Germline V gives CDR1 MDHEN, CDR2 SYDVKM. V lost 3 bases to trimming and J lost 5 bases, with 8 bases between them. The chain's CDR3 is CASSLTFHQPQHF. Here the CDR3 DNA reads TGTGCCAGCAGTTTGACATTCCATCAGCCCCAGCATTTT.

This chain joins TRBV6-1 and TRBJ2-7; no definite D call. V was shortened by 0 bases and J by 3 bases, with 6 bases between the two germline ends. Germline V gene lookup returns CDR1 MNHNS and CDR2 SASEGT. This CDR3 region has 13 residues. The DNA for the CDR3 is TGTGCCAGCAGTGAAGCTCTTTACTACGAGCAGTACTTC. This sequence encodes CASSEALYYEQYF.

The chain's CDR3 is CATSSETSGAYEQYF. DNA for the CDR3: TGTGCCACCAGCAGCGAGACTAGCGGGGCCTACGAGCAGTACTTC. The gene calls are TRBV15 and TRBJ2-7; 11 bases are shared with TRBD2. The CDR3 is 15 residues long. CDR1 is LNHNV, CDR2 YYDKDF, per germline (reference sequence). V shed 3 bases, J shed 2 bases, and the junction held 3 bases outside the gene matches.

V gene TRBV7-2 combines with J gene TRBJ1-4, with 8 bases fitting TRBD1. The CDR3 is 15 amino acids. V trimming: 5 bases; J trimming: 3 bases; junction bases outside the gene matches: 5. Germline lookup yields CDR1 SGHTA and CDR2 FQGNSA. This CDR3 is CASSKDRGANEKLFF. The DNA for the CDR3 is TGTGCCAGCAGCAAAGACAGGGGTGCTAATGAAAAACTGTTTTTT.

CDR3 sequence reads: CASSPGQKFTGELFF. The CDR3, as DNA: TGCGCCAGCAGCCCAGGACAGAAATTCACCGGGGAGCTGTTTTTT. The V call is TRBV4-1, the J call TRBJ2-2, with D maybe TRBD1 (6 bases). Germline loops: CDR1 MGHRA, CDR2 YSYEKL. V gave up 4 bases and J gave up 4 bases, with 13 bases separating them. This CDR3 region has 15 residues.

The gene calls are TRBV28 and TRBJ1-1; 8 bases are a match to TRBD1. Losses at the gene ends were 2 bases for V and 0 bases for J; bases not matched to a gene: 8. This CDR3 has 17 residues. The germline V gene has CDR1 MDHEN and CDR2 SYDVKM. The chain's CDR3 is CASSLRQGRGMNTEAFF. The CDR3 DNA follows: TGTGCCAGCAGTTTAAGACAGGGGAGAGGGATGAACACTGAAGCTTTCTTT.

This clone was detected only a few times. The rearrangement joins TRBV18 to TRBJ2-3; D may be TRBD1 (5 bases). Trimming shortened V by 3 bases and J by 0 bases, and 19 bases separated the two germline ends. The CDR3 has 18 amino acids. Germline CDR1 and CDR2: KGHSH and LQKENI. The CDR3 protein is CASSPRGRAVSSTDTQYF. The DNA of the CDR3 is TGTGCCAGCTCACCTCGCGGCAGGGCAGTGTCTAGCACAGATACGCAGTATTTT.

The chain has TRBV18 and TRBJ2-1; 12 bases align to TRBD1. Germline V gene lookup returns CDR1 KGHSH and CDR2 LQKENI. Unmatched junction bases numbered 7, after V lost 5 bases and J lost 8 bases. This CDR3 region has 15 residues. CDR3 sequence (DNA): TGTGCCAGCTCATGGGACAGGGGGCTTTTTGATGAGCAGTTCTTC. Its protein product is CASSWDRGLFDEQFF.

J is TRBJ1-1 and V is TRBV7-8; D is ambiguous. This CDR3 region has 14 residues. CDR1 is SGHVS, CDR2 FQNEAQ, per germline. V was cut by 1 base and J by 1 base, with 7 bases left in between. This chain's CDR3 is CASSLGRRNTEAFF. CDR3 DNA sequence: TGTGCCAGCAGCTTAGGTCGGAGGAACACTGAAGCTTTCTTT. The variable domain in full, with the rest retrieved from reference TRBV7-8 and TRBJ1-1, is GAGVSQSPRYKVAKRGQDVALRCDPISGHVSLFWYQQALGQGPEFLTYFQNEAQLDKSGLPSDRFFAERPEGSVSTLKIQRTQQEDSAVYLCASSLGRRNTEAFFGQGTRLTVV.

The CDR3 DNA follows: TGTGCCAGCAGTCCACCCCCAGGACAGGGGGCGGCGGTGACCAATGAGCAGTTCTTC. Translating gives CASSPPPGQGAAVTNEQFF. The rearrangement uses TRBV28 and TRBJ2-1, with TRBD1 matching 11 bases. This CDR3 comprises 19 residues. The germline V gene has CDR1 MDHEN and CDR2 SYDVKM. V trimming: 5 bases; J trimming: 6 bases; junction bases outside the gene matches: 18.

This chain connects TRBV3-1 (or the pseudogene TRBV3-2) to TRBJ1-2; no definite D call. This CDR3 region has 13 residues. Looked up from germline, CDR1 is LGHDT and CDR2 is YNNKEL (reference sequence). Trimming shortened V by 5 bases and J by 6 bases, and 13 bases separated the two germline ends. CDR3 DNA sequence: TGTGCCAGCAGCGCTTCTCCTAGGGATGGCTACACCTTC. Amino acids: CASSASPRDGYTF.